The entry below gives a single T cell receptor (beta chain) sequence along with its context. The antigen is undetermined. The treatment denotes: approximately nine-day PBMC culture with coronavirus spike peptide pools or control peptides (ViraFEST assay). V lost 6 bases and J 4 bases, leaving 13 bases between the germline ends. This CDR3 region has 13 residues. The germline V gene encodes CDR1 MNHNS and CDR2 SASEGT. This sample stems from a study of vaccination and CD4 T cells after COVID-19. Study information: Post-vaccine sampling followed dose two by a median approximately 70 days (range 14 to 241). Study-wide results and caveats: The appearance of a median about 86% of reactive clones in convalescent patients occurred only post-vaccination.

Scientists ran DNA taken from cultured CD4+ T cells through the Oncomine TCR Beta short-read assay for sequencing. It was cultured CD4+ T cells from which genomic DNA was extracted. TCRdb passed the PCR reads through MiXCR, listing each CDR3 protein once. The sample records 14,000 or so distinct CDR3 sequences, approximately 24% being singletons. The clonotype was recovered from a human donor who had recovered from COVID-19. Material: CD4+ T cells from blood, cultured in vitro, obtained after SARS-CoV-2 vaccination. The rearrangement joins TRBV6-1 to TRBJ2-7; D is ambiguous. CDR3 amino acids: CASSPSIGYEQYF. The CDR3 region has the DNA TGTGCCAGCAGCCCTAGTATCGGATACGAGCAGTACTTC.